One sample yielded the 18 T cell receptor beta chains listed below, sequenced in a study of blood T cell repertoires in COVID-19. Repertoires were generated with immunoSEQ multiplex PCR, while TCRdb's copy carries only in-frame clones and drops some. The sample has 200,000 to 300,000 clones; over 75% are singletons. Sequencing was carried out using PBMCs or T cells enriched from blood (not recorded which). The source is a woman in her forties or fifties with acute COVID-19.

The J gene is TRBJ1-5, the V gene TRBV15; 7 nucleotides line up with TRBD1. The V gene's germline CDR1 is LNHNV and CDR2 YYDKDF (reference sequence). After removal of 0 bases from V and 9 bases from J, the junction contained 5 bases not matched to a gene. The CDR3 length is 14 residues. The DNA of the CDR3 is TGTGCCACCAGCAGAGATAGGGGGCGGAGGCCCCAGCATTTT. Translation: CATSRDRGRRPQHF.

V gene TRBV18 combines with J gene TRBJ1-1; D may be TRBD1 (5 bases). The germline V gene encodes CDR1 KGHSH and CDR2 LQKENI. The CDR3 is 13 residues long. The V end lost 4 bases, the J end lost 13 bases, and 19 bases lay between the germline ends. This chain's CDR3 is CASSQGLPNGVFF. The CDR3 region has the DNA TGTGCCAGCTCACAGGGACTGCCGAATGGGGTTTTCTTT.

The V call is TRBV27, the J call TRBJ2-1; TRBD1 might be the D (5 bases). V lost 3 bases and J lost 8, with 11 bases in between. The CDR3 is 13 residues long. The V gene's germline CDR1 is MNHEY and CDR2 SMNVEV (reference sequence). The CDR3 is CASSLKGADEQFF. The DNA for the CDR3 is TGTGCCAGCAGTTTGAAAGGGGCCGATGAGCAGTTCTTC.

The rearrangement uses TRBV3-1 (or the pseudogene TRBV3-2) and TRBJ1-1; D is uncertain. This CDR3 comprises 14 residues. Trimming removed 1 base at V and 2 bases at J, with 8 bases between. The germline CDR1 and CDR2 sequences are LGHDT and YNNKEL (reference sequence). This CDR3 reads CASSQGRFNTEAFF. CDR3 nucleotide sequence: TGTGCCAGCAGCCAAGGCAGATTTAACACTGAAGCTTTCTTT.

This clone has only one observation. The rearrangement links TRBV5-1 to TRBJ2-6; possibly TRBD1 for D (5 bases). Germline CDR1 and CDR2: SGHRS and YFSETQ. V gave up 0 bases and J gave up 1 base, with 11 bases separating them. CDR3 length: 17 amino acids. The CDR3 DNA reads TGCGCCAGCAGCTTGGTAACAGGTTTATCTGGGGCCAACGTCCTGACTTTC. Translation: CASSLVTGLSGANVLTF.

This chain connects TRBV19 to TRBJ1-1, with 10 bases fitting TRBD1. Germline V CDR1 and CDR2: LNHDA, SQIVND (reference sequence). V was pared by 10 bases and J by 3 bases, with 11 bases of the junction left unmatched. The CDR3 runs to 15 residues. As DNA, the CDR3 is TGTGCCACCTCTTGGAGGACAGGGGGTCACACTGAAGCTTTCTTT. This sequence encodes CATSWRTGGHTEAFF.

The rearrangement uses TRBV10-1 and TRBJ1-1; D unclear. V was shortened by 0 bases and J by 5 bases, with 16 bases between the two germline ends. The CDR3 has 16 amino acids. Germline V gene lookup returns CDR1 WNHNN and CDR2 SYGVQD (reference sequence). CDR3 coding DNA: TGCGCCAGCAGTGAGTCGAACGGACTCCTGGCGACTGAAGCTTTCTTT. It specifies CASSESNGLLATEAFF.

The chain has TRBV9 and TRBJ2-1, with 10 bases identical to TRBD2. Germline V gene sequence: CDR1 SGDLS, CDR2 YYNGEE. The CDR3 contains 14 residues. V trimming: 4 bases; J trimming: 5 bases; junction bases outside the gene matches: 3. Written as DNA, the CDR3 is TGTGCCAGCAGCCTAGCGGGGGACCACAATGAGCAGTTCTTC. Translation: CASSLAGDHNEQFF.

The gene calls are TRBV11-2 and TRBJ2-3, with D tentatively TRBD1 (6 bases). CDR1 is SGHAT, CDR2 FQNNGV, per germline. CDR3 size: 16 residues. Between the trimmed V and J ends, which lost 3 bases and 8 bases, there was a span of 21 bases. The CDR3 sequence is CASSFAGALPPRTQYF. In nucleotides, the CDR3 is TGTGCCAGCAGCTTCGCAGGGGCCCTCCCCCCCCGTACGCAGTATTTT.

This clone was detected only once. The CDR3 DNA sequence: TGTGCCAGTAGTATAAGGGGCAACAACTACGAGCAGTACTTC. It codes for CASSIRGNNYEQYF. The rearrangement joins TRBV19 to TRBJ2-7, with a weak D call TRBD1 (5 bases). This CDR3 contains 14 residues. Trimming shortened V by 2 bases and J by 3 bases, and 11 bases separated the two germline ends. The germline V gene has CDR1 LNHDA and CDR2 SQIVND (reference sequence).

A single count supports this clone. The chain is built from TRBV5-6 and TRBJ2-1; 9 bases are shared with TRBD1. This CDR3 has 15 residues. With V trimmed by 3 bases and J by 3 bases, 4 bases remained unmatched. CDR1 is SGHDT, CDR2 YYEEEE, per germline. The CDR3 reads CASSSGTGLYNEQFF. The DNA of the CDR3 is TGTGCCAGCAGCTCCGGGACAGGGCTCTACAATGAGCAGTTCTTC.

The chain employs TRBV5-6 and TRBJ2-3; TRBD2 is a possible D gene (7 bases). Germline CDR1 and CDR2: SGHDT and YYEEEE. Trimming took 4 bases from V and 5 from J, leaving 17 bases between them. The CDR3 length is 15 residues. The CDR3 reads CASSRGGLRQDTQYF. The CDR3 DNA is TGTGCCAGCAGCCGCGGGGGCCTCAGACAAGATACGCAGTATTTT.

The chain recombines TRBV9 with TRBJ2-1, with D possibly matching TRBD2 (5 bases). Germline V gene sequence: CDR1 SGDLS, CDR2 YYNGEE. The CDR3 runs to 14 residues. V was pared by 3 bases and J by 7 bases, with 14 bases between. The CDR3 protein is CASSDGLLGNEQFF. The CDR3, as DNA: TGTGCCAGCAGCGACGGACTTCTCGGGAATGAGCAGTTCTTC. Together with reference TRBV9 and TRBJ2-1, the CDR3 gives the full variable domain: DSGVTQTPKHLITATGQRVTLRCSPRSGDLSVYWYQQSLDQGLQFLIQYYNGEERAKGNILERFSAQQFPDLHSELNLSSLELGDSALYFCASSDGLLGNEQFFGPGTRLTVL.

The V gene is TRBV5-5, the J gene TRBJ2-2; D not certain. Germline V lookup: CDR1 SGHKS, CDR2 YYEKEE (reference sequence). V was trimmed by 0 bases and J by 1 base, leaving 4 bases between them. CDR3 length: 14 amino acids. CDR3 in amino acids: CASSLVLNTGELFF. CDR3 coding DNA: TGTGCCAGCAGCTTGGTCTTGAACACCGGGGAGCTGTTTTTT. Variable domain in full (rest from reference TRBV5-5 and TRBJ2-2): DAGVTQSPTHLIKTRGQQVTLRCSPISGHKSVSWYQQVLGQGPQFIFQYYEKEERGRGNFPDRFSARQFPNYSSELNVNALLLGDSALYLCASSLVLNTGELFFGEGSRLTVL.

This clone showed up just once. The V gene is TRBV7-6, the J gene TRBJ2-7, with D possibly matching TRBD2 (6 bases). Germline CDR1 is SGHVS and CDR2 is FNYEAQ. CDR3 length: 14 amino acids. The ends were cut back, 1 base at V and 4 bases at J, with 11 bases in the middle. Written as DNA, the CDR3 is TGTGCCAGCAGCTTAGTTACGGGGGAATACGAGCAGTACTTC. Translation gives CASSLVTGEYEQYF.

The chain has TRBV21-1 and TRBJ1-1; the table's D gene call, TRBD1, was not cross checked with the DNA. TRBV21-1 has pseudogene status. There are 19 residues in the CDR3. Here the CDR3 reads CASSKIGALYSRGNTEAFF. CDR3 sequence (DNA): TGTGCCAGCAGCAAAATAGGGGCCCTTTACAGTCGAGGGAACACTGAAGCTTTCTTT.

As DNA, the CDR3 is TGTGCCAGCAGGGGACAGGGTATTACCTCTGGGGCCAACGTCCTGACTTTC. Its translation: CASRGQGITSGANVLTF. The rearrangement links TRBV28 to TRBJ2-6; 9 bases fit TRBD1. The CDR3 is 17 amino acids. The germline V gene has CDR1 MDHEN and CDR2 SYDVKM. J lost 0 bases, V lost 6 bases, and 6 bases had no gene match. Combining the CDR3 with reference TRBV28 and TRBJ2-6 gives the whole variable domain DVKVTQSSRYLVKRTGEKVFLECVQDMDHENMFWYRQDPGLGLRLIYFSYDVKMKEKGDIPEGYSVSREKKERFSLILESASTNQTSMYLCASRGQGITSGANVLTFGAGSRLTVL.

The chain uses TRBV6-5 and TRBJ1-5, with TRBD1 matching over 8 bases. The V and J ends lost 6 bases and 1 base, in that order; junction bases with no gene match: 5. The CDR3 is made up of 15 amino acids. Germline V gene lookup returns CDR1 MNHEY and CDR2 SVGAGI. The CDR3 DNA sequence: TGTGCCAGCAGAACAGGGGGTGGGAGCAATCAGCCCCAGCATTTT. Residues: CASRTGGGSNQPQHF.